The entry that follows covers one T cell receptor (beta chain) sequence. Its antigen remains unidentified. PCR employed 60 Vbeta and 13 Jbeta primers. Produced via immunoSEQ multiplex PCR; TCRdb's table is partial and in-frame only. The sample lists around 100,000 clones; around two thirds were seen once. This sample was taken from a study of cytomegalovirus exposure and HLA in healthy donors. Study observations and caveats: Earlier analysis found most TCR beta V segments productive about 87% or about 30% of the time. Associated with HLA alleles at 0.05 false discovery rate in a later analysis were around 17,000 TCR beta sequences.

Germline V lookup: CDR1 ENHRY, CDR2 SYGVKD. CDR3 length: 16 amino acids. The V gene end was trimmed by 10 bases and the J gene end by 0 bases; junction bases not matched to a gene: 12. V usage is TRBV10-3 and J usage is TRBJ1-2; 9 bases are a match to TRBD1. This TCR derives from a young man in good health and CMV-seropositive. Source material: PBMCs. The CDR3 region has the DNA TGTGCCACCGCCCGGGACAGGGAGACCCCTAACTATGGCTACACCTTC. This codes for CATARDRETPNYGYTF.